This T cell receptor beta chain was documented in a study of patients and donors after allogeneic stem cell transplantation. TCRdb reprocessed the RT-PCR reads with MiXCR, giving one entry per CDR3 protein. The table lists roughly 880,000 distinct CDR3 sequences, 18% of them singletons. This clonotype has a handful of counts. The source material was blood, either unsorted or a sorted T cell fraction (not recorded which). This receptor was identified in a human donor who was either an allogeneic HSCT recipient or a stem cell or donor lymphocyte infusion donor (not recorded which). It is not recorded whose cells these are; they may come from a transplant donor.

CDR3 bases: TGTGCCAGCAGCCCGTACTCCAAGAAAGCGAACACCGGGGAGCTGTTTTTT. Translating gives CASSPYSKKANTGELFF. The chain joins TRBV4-2 to TRBJ2-2; D is ambiguous. Trimming took off 4 bases at V and 0 bases at J, with 15 bases between the two ends. The germline gives CDR1 LGHNA, CDR2 YNFKEQ. The CDR3 runs to 17 residues.